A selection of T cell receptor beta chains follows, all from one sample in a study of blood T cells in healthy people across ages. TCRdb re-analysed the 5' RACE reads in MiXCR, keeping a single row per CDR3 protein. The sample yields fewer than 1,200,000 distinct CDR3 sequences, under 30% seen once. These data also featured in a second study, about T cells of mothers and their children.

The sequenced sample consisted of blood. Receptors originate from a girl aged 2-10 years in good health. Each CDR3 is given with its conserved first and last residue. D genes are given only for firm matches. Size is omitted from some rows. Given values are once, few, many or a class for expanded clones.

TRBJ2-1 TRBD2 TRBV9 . TGTGCCAGCAGCGCCGGGGGCGGGAGGAATGAGCAGTTCTTC CASSAGGGRNEQFF
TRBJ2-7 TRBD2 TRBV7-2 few TGTGCCAGCAGCTTAGATGAGCGGGGGGCCTCTGACTTC CASSLDERGASDF
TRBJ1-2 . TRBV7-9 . TGTGCCAGCAGCTTAGATGTGGCAGTCGATGGCTACACCTTC CASSLDVAVDGYTF
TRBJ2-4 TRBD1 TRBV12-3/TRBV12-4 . TGTGCCAGCAGACCGGACAGGGGAGAGGCCAAAAACATTCAGTACTTC CASRPDRGEAKNIQYF
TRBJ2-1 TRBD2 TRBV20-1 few TGCAGTGCTAGGGGAGGGCCAGGAAATGAGCAGTTCTTC CSARGGPGNEQFF
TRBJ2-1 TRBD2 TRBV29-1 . TGCAGCGCCACAAAACTAGCGGCCTACAATGAGCAGTTCTTC CSATKLAAYNEQFF
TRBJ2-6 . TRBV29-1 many TGCAGCGTTGCGGGTAGCTCTGGGGCCAACGTCCTGACTTTC CSVAGSSGANVLTF
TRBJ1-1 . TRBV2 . TGTGCCAGCCATCTTTTGAACACTGAAGCTTTCTTT CASHLLNTEAFF
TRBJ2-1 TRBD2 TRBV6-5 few TGTGCCAGCAGTCACGGGGTAGCGGGAGTTCTTGTTGAGCAGTTCTTC CASSHGVAGVLVEQFF
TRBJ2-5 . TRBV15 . TGTGCCACCAGCAGAGAGGACAGCAAACAAGAGACCCAGTACTTC CATSREDSKQETQYF
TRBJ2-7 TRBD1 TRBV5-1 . TGCGCCAGCAGCTTGTTTTTGCAGGGGGCACGAAGCTCCTACGAGCAGTACTTC CASSLFLQGARSSYEQYF
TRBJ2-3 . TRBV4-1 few TGCGCCAGCAGCCTTCCCTCAGGGCGGTCGAGCACAGATACGCAGTATTTT CASSLPSGRSSTDTQYF
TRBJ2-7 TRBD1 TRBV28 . TGTGCCAGCAGATGGACAGGGGGCCCCTACGAGCAGTACTTC CASRWTGGPYEQYF
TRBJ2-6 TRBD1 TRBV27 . TGTGCCAGCAGTTTAAGGGGGCGGCAAATATCTGGGGCCAACGTCCTGGCTTTC CASSLRGRQISGANVLAF
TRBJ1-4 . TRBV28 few TGTGCCAGCAGTCCCTCTTTATTAGGGATGGCTAATGAAAAACTGTTTTTT CASSPSLLGMANEKLFF
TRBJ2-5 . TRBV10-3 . TGTGCCATCGGGGCGGTAGCCCAAGAGACCCAGTACTTC CAIGAVAQETQYF
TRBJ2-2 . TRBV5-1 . TGCGCCAGCAGCTTGGGGCTATCGGTCACCGGGGAGCTGTTTTTT CASSLGLSVTGELFF
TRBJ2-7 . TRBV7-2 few TGTGCCAGCAGCTTAGTCATTAGCGGTCGCCCCTACGAGCAGTACTTC CASSLVISGRPYEQYF
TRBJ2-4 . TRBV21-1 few TGTGCCAGCCCTAAAGTTATCCTGGGGGGGAGGACCAAAAACATTCAGTACTTC CASPKVILGGRTKNIQYF
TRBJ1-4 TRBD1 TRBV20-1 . TGCAGTGCTAGGGGCCTCGCTGACAGGGGCACTAATGAAAAACTGTTTTTT CSARGLADRGTNEKLFF
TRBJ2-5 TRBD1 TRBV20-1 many TGCAGTGCCACCCTAGGGGGCTTGGAGACCCAGTACTTC CSATLGGLETQYF
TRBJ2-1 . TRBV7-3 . TGTGCCAGCAGTCTTCAGCCGATTGCTAACAATGAGCAGTTCTTC CASSLQPIANNEQFF
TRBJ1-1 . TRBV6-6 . TGTGCCAGCAGTTTACGGGAGGTTTTCTTT CASSLREVFF
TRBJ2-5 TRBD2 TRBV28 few TGTGCCAGCAGTTTCGTCCTAGCGGGACGCTCCGGGAGGGAGACCCAGTACTTC CASSFVLAGRSGRETQYF
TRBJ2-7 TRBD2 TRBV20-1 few TGCAGTGCTAGGACGCCCAGCGGGAGTTACGAGCAGTACTTC CSARTPSGSYEQYF
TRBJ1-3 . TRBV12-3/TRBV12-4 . TGTGCCAGCAGTTTCGAGGACGTATTAAGCTCTGGAAACACCATATATTTT CASSFEDVLSSGNTIYF
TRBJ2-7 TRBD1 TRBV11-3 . TGTGCCAGCAGCCCCCCGACAGGGAGAATTTTTACCTACGAGCAGTACTTC CASSPPTGRIFTYEQYF
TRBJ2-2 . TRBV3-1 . TGTGCCAGCAGCCAAAACATCCGGGGGCCCATCGGGACCGGGGAGCTGTTTTTT CASSQNIRGPIGTGELFF
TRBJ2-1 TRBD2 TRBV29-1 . TGCAGCGCAGGGCTAGCGGGAGGAGATGGTGAGCAGTTCTTC CSAGLAGGDGEQFF
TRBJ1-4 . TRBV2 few TGTGCCAGCAAGCAGGGGTGGAATGAAAAACTGTTTTTT CASKQGWNEKLFF
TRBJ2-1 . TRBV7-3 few TGTGCCAGCAGCTTCCCTCCGGGTGAGCAGTTCTTC CASSFPPGEQFF
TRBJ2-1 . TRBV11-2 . TGTGCCAGCAGCTTAAATAATCCAAGCTCCTACAATGAGCAGTTCTTC CASSLNNPSSYNEQFF
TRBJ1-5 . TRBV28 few TGTGCCAGCAGCTCCTTGGGGCCATATAGCAATCAGCCCCAGCATTTT CASSSLGPYSNQPQHF
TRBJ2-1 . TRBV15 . TGTGCCACCAGCATCGTACTCCACTCCAACTACAATGAGCAGTTCTTC CATSIVLHSNYNEQFF
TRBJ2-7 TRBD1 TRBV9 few TGTGCCAGCAGCGTCGGGACAGGGGCCTCCCCAACCTACGAGCAGTACTTC CASSVGTGASPTYEQYF
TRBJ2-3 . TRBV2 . TGTGCCAGCTCCGTGGGGATAGATACGCAGTATTTT CASSVGIDTQYF
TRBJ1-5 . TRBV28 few TGTGCCAGCTGTGATGGTCAGCCCCAGCATTTT CASCDGQPQHF
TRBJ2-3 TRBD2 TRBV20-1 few TGCAGTGCTAGAGGGACTAGCGGGGGGAGGGGGGATACGCAGTATTTT CSARGTSGGRGDTQYF
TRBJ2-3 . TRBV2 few TGTGCCAGCAAGGAGGGAGAGGCAGATACGCAGTATTTT CASKEGEADTQYF
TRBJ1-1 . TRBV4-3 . TGCGCCAGCAGCCTTGGAGGGTGGGGGAACACTGAAGCTTTCTTT CASSLGGWGNTEAFF
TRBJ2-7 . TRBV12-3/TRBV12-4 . TGTGCCAGCAGTTTAGTGGGGGACGGGAACGAGCAGTACTTC CASSLVGDGNEQYF
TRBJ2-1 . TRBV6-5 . TGTGCCAGCAGTTACTCCAGCCGGGATGAGCAGTTCTTC CASSYSSRDEQFF
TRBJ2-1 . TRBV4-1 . TGCGCCAGCAGCCAAGATAGTCGGTACTTCAATGAGCAGTTCTTC CASSQDSRYFNEQFF
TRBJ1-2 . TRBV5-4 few TGTGCCAGCAGCTTGGGGGCCTATGGCTACACCTTC CASSLGAYGYTF
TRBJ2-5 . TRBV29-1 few TGCAGCGGGGAGAGGGAGACCCAGTACTTC CSGERETQYF
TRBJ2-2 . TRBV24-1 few TGTGCCACCAGTGGAGGTCCCGGGGAGCTGTTTTTT CATSGGPGELFF